What follows is one TCR beta chain and its context. Under the authors' procedure: By means of reference gene primer amplification, nucleated cell counts were estimated. The protocol was immunoSEQ multiplex PCR, while the TCRdb copy is restricted to in-frame clones and leaves out a portion. Clone size and the V and J calls come from that table; the DNA yielded D and trimming. The sample consists of 340,000 or so clones, approximately 86% of them appearing once. CDR1 MNHEY and CDR2 SVGAGI come from the germline V gene. Trimming removed 6 bases at V and 4 bases at J, with 9 bases between. CDR3 size: 12 residues. These data originate in a study of blood T cell repertoires in COVID-19. Across the whole study: The United States, Italy and Spain supplied acute and convalescent COVID-19 samples.

V usage is TRBV6-5 and J usage is TRBJ1-2; no reliable D call. The material sequenced was PBMCs or T cells enriched from blood (not recorded which). This receptor was obtained from a woman in her forties with acute COVID-19. The CDR3 region has the DNA TGTGCCAGCAGCGAGAGGTCCTATGGCTACACCTTC. Residues: CASSERSYGYTF.